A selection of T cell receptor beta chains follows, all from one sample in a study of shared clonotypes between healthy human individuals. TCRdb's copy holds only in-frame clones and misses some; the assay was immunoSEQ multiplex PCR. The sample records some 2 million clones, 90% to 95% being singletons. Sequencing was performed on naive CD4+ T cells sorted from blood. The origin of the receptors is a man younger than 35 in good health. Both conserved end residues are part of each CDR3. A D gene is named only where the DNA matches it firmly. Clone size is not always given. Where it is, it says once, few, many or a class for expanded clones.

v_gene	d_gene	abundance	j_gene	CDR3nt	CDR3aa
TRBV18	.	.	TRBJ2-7	TGTGCCAGCTCACCGACCCAGACCTACGAGCAGTACTTC	CASSPTQTYEQYF
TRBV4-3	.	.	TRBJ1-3	TGCGCCAGCAGCCAAGCAAGCATAAACACCATATATTTT	CASSQASINTIYF
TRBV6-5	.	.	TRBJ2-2	TGTGCCAGCAGTTACGACCAGGGAAACACCGGGGAGCTGTTTTTT	CASSYDQGNTGELFF
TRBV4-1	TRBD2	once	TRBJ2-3	TGCGCCAGCAGCCAAGATAAAAGCGGGGGAACAGATACGCAGTATTTT	CASSQDKSGGTDTQYF
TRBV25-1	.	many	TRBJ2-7	TGTGCCAGCAGTGAATATGGGGGCCCCTACGAGCAGTACTTC	CASSEYGGPYEQYF
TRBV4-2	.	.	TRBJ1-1	TGTGCCAGCAGCCGAGGACTCCCCCCGGCCCGTGAAGCTTTCTTT	CASSRGLPPAREAFF
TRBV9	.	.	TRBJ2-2	TGTGCCAGCAGCACCCAGGGAGTGACCGGGGAGCTGTTTTTT	CASSTQGVTGELFF
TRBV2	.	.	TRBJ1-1	TGTGCCTACAACACTGAAGCTTTCTTT	CAYNTEAFF
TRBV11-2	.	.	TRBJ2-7	TGTGCCAGCAGCGGGGACTTCTACGAGCAGTACTTC	CASSGDFYEQYF
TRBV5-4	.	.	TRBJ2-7	TGTGCCAGCAGCTTGAAGACCTTC	CASSLKTF
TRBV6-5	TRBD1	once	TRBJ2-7	TGTGCCAGCAGTCCTGCCGGGACAGGGGAATACGAGCAGTACTTC	CASSPAGTGEYEQYF
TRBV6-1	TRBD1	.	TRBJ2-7	TGTGCCAGCAGTAGACAGGGGGCGCTATCTTCCGAGCAGTACTTC	CASSRQGALSSEQYF
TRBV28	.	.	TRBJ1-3	TGTGCCAGCAGTTTTCGTCGAAACACCATATATTTT	CASSFRRNTIYF
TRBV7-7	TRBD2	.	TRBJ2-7	TGTGCTAGCAGCTTAGACAGCGGGGAGAGCTCCTACGAGCAGTACTTC	CASSLDSGESSYEQYF
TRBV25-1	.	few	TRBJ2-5	TGTGCCAGCAGTGATCCTCGAGGGCGGGAGACCCAGTACTTC	CASSDPRGRETQYF
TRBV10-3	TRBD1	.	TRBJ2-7	TGTGCCATCGGGGGACAGAGGCCCTCGATGAACGAGCAGTACTTC	CAIGGQRPSMNEQYF